The 29 T cell receptor beta chains given below trace back to one sample, sequenced in a study of regulatory T cells in long-lasting Graves disease. To make TCR beta libraries, researchers used iRepertoire HTBI primers and Arm-PCR of CDR3 regions. Each CDR3 protein is one row after TCRdb ran MiXCR on the multiplex PCR reads. This sample yields about 400,000 distinct CDR3 sequences, of which around 21% are seen a single time; less than 25% belongs to the top ten. As for time point: persistent/refractory GD, antithyroid drugs over 5 years with positive TRAb. PBMC RNA was the source of the TCR library. The source material was peripheral blood mononuclear cells (PBMCs), sampled when the disease was refractory, from a patient treated with antithyroid drugs. The receptors originated from a female donor with Graves disease.

The rearrangement joins TRBV11-1 to TRBJ1-6, with no clear D. Germline V gives CDR1 SGHAT, CDR2 FQDESV (reference sequence). The CDR3 spans 18 residues. The V and J ends lost 5 bases and 0 bases respectively, with 17 bases between them. The CDR3 DNA follows: TGTGCCAGCAGCGGCGGCTACGACAAGAGCTCCTATAATTCACCCCTCCACTTT. Its translation: CASSGGYDKSSYNSPLHF.

In its sample, this clonotype was seen once. With only one base between it and a far larger clone, this is likely a read error. The rearrangement uses TRBV7-3 and TRBJ2-7, with D possibly TRBD1 on 6 matching bases. Germline V gives CDR1 SGHTA, CDR2 FQGTGA. The CDR3 runs to 16 residues. CDR3 loop: CASNLVVGTRVYEQYF. The CDR3 DNA reads as TGTGCCAGCAACTTAGTCGTTGGGACAAGGGTGTACGAGCAGTACTTC.

This clonotype has at least ten counts. The chain combines TRBV18 with TRBJ2-5, with D perhaps matching TRBD1 or TRBD2 (5 bases each). V gave up 5 bases and J gave up 4 bases, with 5 bases separating them. The V gene's germline CDR1 is KGHSH and CDR2 LQKENI. The CDR3 runs to 11 residues. CDR3 amino acids: CASSGTETQYF. For the CDR3, the DNA is TGTGCCAGCTCAGGGACAGAGACCCAGTACTTC.

This clonotype was observed at least ten times. The V and J genes are TRBV27 and TRBJ1-1, with D unresolved. V dropped 3 bases and J dropped 6 bases, with 14 bases sitting between them. Germline loops: CDR1 MNHEY, CDR2 SMNVEV (reference sequence). CDR3 length: 14 amino acids. The chain's CDR3 is CASSFTYPGAEAFF. The CDR3 nucleotides read TGTGCCAGCAGTTTCACGTATCCTGGCGCTGAAGCTTTCTTT.

The chain couples TRBV29-1 to TRBJ2-3; D unresolved. V lost 5 bases and J lost 4, with 10 bases in between. The CDR3 length is 12 residues. CDR1 SQVTM and CDR2 ANQGSEA come from the germline V gene. The CDR3 nucleotides read TGCAGCGTTTTGAGTGGCGCAGATACGCAGTATTTT. It codes for CSVLSGADTQYF.

Concerning this clonotype itself: A far more abundant clone sits one base away, making this likely a read error. The CDR3 sequence: CASSTGTYYEQCF. In DNA form, the CDR3 reads TGTGCCAGCAGTACCGGGACTTACTACGAGCAGTGCTTC. V gene TRBV2 combines with J gene TRBJ2-7; TRBD2 might be the D (6 bases). CDR1 and CDR2 from the germline V gene are SNHLY and FYNNEI. The CDR3 loop spans 13 amino acids. The full variable domain, with the rest looked up from reference TRBV2 and TRBJ2-7, is EPEVTQTPSHQVTQMGQEVILRCVPISNHLYFYWYRQILGQKVEFLVSFYNNEISEKSEIFDDQFSVERPDGSNFTLKIRSTKLEDSAMYFCASSTGTYYEQCFGPGTRLTVT.

This clonotype occurred many times. The genes are TRBV28 and TRBJ2-7; 12 bases match TRBD2. With 5 bases clipped from V and 3 bases from J, the junction kept 11 bases outside the gene matches. Germline assignment: CDR1 MDHEN and CDR2 SYDVKM. This CDR3 contains 17 residues. CDR3 residues: CASSPRAQLAGGYEQYF. DNA of the CDR3: TGTGCCAGCAGTCCACGGGCCCAACTAGCGGGAGGCTACGAGCAGTACTTC.

This clonotype was recorded a few times. The chain carries TRBV6-1 and TRBJ1-2; D ambiguous. The CDR3 covers 13 residues. V lost 5 bases, J lost 4 bases, and 11 bases lay in between. Germline assignment: CDR1 MNHNS and CDR2 SASEGT. CDR3 nucleotide sequence: TGTGCCAGCAGTCAAGGGCAGGCCTATGGCTACACCTTC. Translating gives CASSQGQAYGYTF.

This clonotype came up many times. The chain combines TRBV2 with TRBJ1-2; TRBD1 agrees at 7 bases. CDR1 is SNHLY and CDR2 is FYNNEI in the germline V gene. Germline trimming cut 1 base from V and 4 bases from J; bases unmatched to any gene: 9. The length of the CDR3 is 16 residues. CDR3 loop: CASSEEGALGVYGYTF. Written as DNA, the CDR3 is TGTGCCAGCAGTGAAGAGGGGGCTTTAGGTGTCTATGGCTACACCTTC.

Only a few counts were recorded for this clonotype. This chain connects TRBV6-1 to TRBJ1-2; 7 bases fit TRBD1. CDR1 is MNHNS, CDR2 SASEGT, per germline. The junction had 7 bases not matched to a gene; V was cut back by 5 bases and J by 4 bases. The CDR3 loop spans 14 amino acids. CDR3 sequence reads: CASSQGGGSYGYTF. The CDR3 bases are TGTGCCAGCAGTCAGGGGGGCGGTAGCTATGGCTACACCTTC.

The V and J genes are TRBV6-2 or TRBV6-3 and TRBJ2-3; D is uncertain. Germline assignment: CDR1 MNHEY and CDR2 SVGEGT. V lost 10 bases and J 2 bases, leaving 16 bases between the germline ends. The CDR3 has 14 residues. The CDR3 nucleotides are TGTGCCACCCAGCTCGCGGACCCCACAGATACGCAGTATTTT. Translation: CATQLADPTDTQYF.

This clonotype was counted only a few times. The rearrangement joins TRBV3-1 to TRBJ2-7, with 10 positions matching TRBD1. The CDR3 runs 16 residues. Trimming took 1 base from V and 5 from J; bases not matched to a gene: 8. Germline V gene sequence: CDR1 LGHDT, CDR2 YNNKEL (reference sequence). CDR3: CASSQADRGRFNEQYF. The CDR3 DNA reads TGTGCCAGCAGCCAAGCTGACAGGGGGCGTTTCAACGAGCAGTACTTC.

This clonotype was counted a few times. The chain employs TRBV20-1 and TRBJ2-7, with D tentatively TRBD1 or TRBD2 (5 bases each). Germline V gene data show CDR1 as DFQATT and CDR2 as SNEGSKA (reference sequence). The length of the CDR3 is 12 residues. Trimming left V 6 bases short and J 6 bases short, with 15 bases between. CDR3 bases: TGCAGTGCCGCATCGGGACCCGGCGAGCAGTACTTC. Its translation is CSAASGPGEQYF.

This clonotype showed up many times. The chain combines TRBV11-2 with TRBJ1-5, with D hard to call. CDR3 size: 14 residues. Germline CDR1 reads SGHAT; CDR2 reads FQNNGV. With 5 bases removed from V and 1 base from J, the gap between germline ends came to 9 bases. CDR3 sequence reads: CASSMGRSNQPQHF. CDR3 coding DNA: TGTGCCAGCAGCATGGGTCGGAGCAATCAGCCCCAGCATTTT.

In its sample, this clonotype was seen many times. The rearrangement links TRBV7-2 to TRBJ2-7; D is uncertain. The CDR3 is 13 residues long. Per germline, CDR1 SGHTA and CDR2 FQGNSA. Trimming shortened V by 1 base and J by 0 bases, and 4 bases separated the two germline ends. CDR3 DNA: TGTGCCAGCAGCTTAGACCACTCCTACGAGCAGTACTTC. Its translation: CASSLDHSYEQYF.

The gene calls are TRBV10-3 and TRBJ2-7; tentatively, D is TRBD1 (7 bases). The CDR3 has 13 residues. Looked up from germline, CDR1 is ENHRY and CDR2 is SYGVKD. Trimming removed 4 bases at V and 7 bases at J, with 14 bases between. CDR3 amino acids: CAISVSGGGEQYF. The CDR3 bases are TGTGCCATCAGTGTCTCAGGGGGAGGAGAGCAGTACTTC.

The chain employs TRBV27 and TRBJ1-6; 8 positions match TRBD1. The CDR3 covers 16 residues. The V and J ends lost 8 bases and 1 base, in that order; junction bases with no gene match: 7. In germline, CDR1 is MNHEY, CDR2 SMNVEV (reference sequence). CDR3 coding DNA: TGTGCCAGCCGGGAACAGGGGGAGTCCTATAATTCACCCCTCCACTTT. Encoded protein: CASREQGESYNSPLHF.

This clonotype was seen ten or more times. This chain connects TRBV28 to TRBJ1-1; D is possibly TRBD1 (5 bases). This CDR3 comprises 12 residues. Germline V gives CDR1 MDHEN, CDR2 SYDVKM. V was clipped by 6 bases and J by 1 base, with 6 bases between them. The CDR3 protein is CASRQANTEAFF. CDR3 coding DNA: TGTGCCAGCAGACAGGCGAACACTGAAGCTTTCTTT. The full variable domain, completed using reference TRBV28 and TRBJ1-1, is DVKVTQSSRYLVKRTGEKVFLECVQDMDHENMFWYRQDPGLGLRLIYFSYDVKMKEKGDIPEGYSVSREKKERFSLILESASTNQTSMYLCASRQANTEAFFGQGTRLTVV.

This clonotype was found a few times. V and J are TRBV29-1 and TRBJ1-1; TRBD1 might be the D (6 bases). The CDR3 totals 12 residues. V dropped 3 bases and J dropped 5 bases, with 10 bases sitting between them. In germline, CDR1 is SQVTM, CDR2 ANQGSEA. Here the CDR3 reads CSVENRETEAFF. For the CDR3, the DNA is TGCAGCGTTGAGAACAGGGAAACTGAAGCTTTCTTT.

At least ten counts were recorded for this clonotype. V is TRBV6-1 and J is TRBJ1-5; D unresolved. Germline-derived CDR1 and CDR2 are MNHNS and SASEGT. The CDR3 is made up of 15 amino acids. Trimming stripped 6 bases from V and 0 bases from J, with 12 bases between. CDR3 bases: TGTGCCAGCAGAGCCTCCCATCCTAGCAATCAGCCCCAGCATTTT. The encoded protein is CASRASHPSNQPQHF.

The J gene is TRBJ2-7, the V gene TRBV18, with a weak D call TRBD2 (5 bases). Germline loops: CDR1 KGHSH, CDR2 LQKENI. This CDR3 is built from 14 residues. V lost 3 bases and J 2 bases, leaving 11 bases between the germline ends. The CDR3 is CASSPSVLTYEQYF. CDR3 sequence (DNA): TGTGCCAGCTCACCTAGCGTTCTGACCTACGAGCAGTACTTC.

As to this clonotype: This is likely a read error, given that the CDR3 carries no conserved phenylalanine or tryptophan at its end. The chain is built from TRBV20-1 and TRBJ1-1, with D unresolved. V gave up 6 bases and J gave up 2 bases, with 10 bases separating them. Germline V gene data show CDR1 as DFQATT and CDR2 as SNEGSKA (reference sequence). The CDR3 has 12 amino acids. The CDR3 nucleotides are TGCAGTGCCACCGGCGGAAACACTGAAGCTTTCCTT. Translating gives CSATGGNTEAFL.

This clonotype came up a few times. This chain links TRBV3-1 with TRBJ2-7; D unclear. V lost 1 base, J lost 2 bases, and 12 bases lay in between. Germline CDR1 is LGHDT and CDR2 is YNNKEL (reference sequence). The CDR3 covers 15 residues. The CDR3 loop is CASSQVTRVPYEQYF. In nucleotides, the CDR3 is TGTGCCAGCAGCCAAGTCACAAGGGTACCCTACGAGCAGTACTTC.

The V and J genes are TRBV19 and TRBJ2-7; 7 bases align to TRBD2. The ends lost 3 bases at V and 0 bases at J; junction bases unmatched: 2. Germline lookup yields CDR1 LNHDA and CDR2 SQIVND (reference sequence). The CDR3 runs to 14 residues. CDR3 nucleotides: TGTGCCAGTAGTATGAGCGGGGTCTCCTACGAGCAGTACTTC. Translated, it gives CASSMSGVSYEQYF.

A few counts support this clonotype. The CDR3 here is CASSYPGGPLLNTEAFF. The CDR3 DNA is TGTGCCAGCAGTTATCCCGGGGGCCCCCTCTTGAACACTGAAGCTTTCTTT. The chain links TRBV6-2 or TRBV6-3 to TRBJ1-1; tentative D call: TRBD1 (6 bases). Looked up from germline, CDR1 is MNHEY and CDR2 is SVGEGT. V lost 3 bases, J lost 0 bases, and 17 bases lay in between. This CDR3 is 17 amino acids long.

This clonotype showed up just a few times. CDR3: CASSPMGQGSYEQYF. The CDR3 nucleotides are TGTGCCAGCTCACCCATGGGACAGGGGTCCTACGAGCAGTACTTC. V is TRBV18 and J is TRBJ2-7, with 10 bases matching TRBD1. This CDR3 has 15 amino acids. The V and J ends lost 3 bases and 1 base, in that order; junction bases with no gene match: 3. Germline V gene sequence: CDR1 KGHSH, CDR2 LQKENI.

The rearrangement joins TRBV29-1 to TRBJ1-3; 9 bases are shared with TRBD1. V lost 1 base, J lost 0 bases, and 1 base stayed unmatched. The germline CDR1 and CDR2 sequences are SQVTM and ANQGSEA. The CDR3 covers 15 residues. DNA of the CDR3: TGCAGCGTTGAAGTGGGACAGGGCTCTGGAAACACCATATATTTT. Residues: CSVEVGQGSGNTIYF.

This clonotype was counted many times. The rearrangement uses TRBV12-3 or TRBV12-4 and TRBJ1-6; 9 nucleotides agree with TRBD1. V gave up 4 bases and J gave up 7 bases; unmatched junction bases: 8. The CDR3 totals 16 residues. The CDR3 DNA reads as TGTGCCAGCAGTTCCGGACAGGGGTTTGGGAATTCACCCCTCCACTTT. Translated, it gives CASSSGQGFGNSPLHF.

At least ten counts were recorded for this clonotype. This sequence joins TRBV11-2 and TRBJ2-7; 7 positions match TRBD2. V shed 5 bases and J 4 bases; nucleotides not matched to a gene: 8. CDR1 is SGHAT and CDR2 is FQNNGV in the germline V gene. The CDR3 totals 14 residues. The CDR3 protein is CASSLGTTSYEQYF. CDR3 nucleotides: TGTGCCAGCAGCCTAGGGACTACCTCATACGAGCAGTACTTC.